Each of the 24 T cell receptor beta chains below was sequenced from the same sample in a study of T cell responses to AZD1222 COVID-19 vaccine (dated by TCRdb to about 2021). The time point tag for this specimen amounts to: baseline before first vaccination. Receptor libraries were prepared by the immunoSEQ multiplex PCR assay. In TCRdb, the immuneACCESS table is reduced to in-frame sequences with V and J assigned. These tables do not hold every clone; where another copy was compared, an unresolved V gene accounts for under half, and the others remain unexplained. Here the sample has some 130,000 clones; around four fifths occur a single time. 4.1% of the sample lies in the top ten. Sample: peripheral blood, taken on day 0 of AZD1222 vaccination. The source is an adult in good health.

This chain joins TRBV7-6 and TRBJ2-3, with 11 positions matching TRBD1. The CDR3 is 16 residues long. Germline V gives CDR1 SGHVS, CDR2 FNYEAQ. The V gene end was trimmed by 5 bases and the J gene end by 4 bases; junction bases not matched to a gene: 8. In DNA, the CDR3 is TGTGCCAGCAGCCTGGGACAGGGGGGGGGCGCAGATACGCAGTATTTT. It yields the protein CASSLGQGGGADTQYF. The full variable domain, in which reference TRBV7-6 and TRBJ2-3 provide the parts outside the CDR3, is GAGVSQSPRYKVTKRGQDVALRCDPISGHVSLYWYRQALGQGPEFLTYFNYEAQQDKSGLPNDRFSAERPEGSISTLTIQRTEQRDSAMYRCASSLGQGGGADTQYFGPGTRLTVL.

The V call is TRBV20-1, the J call TRBJ1-1; a weak D match, TRBD1 (5 bases). V lost 5 bases, J lost 8 bases, and 12 bases lay in between. The germline CDR1 and CDR2 sequences are DFQATT and SNEGSKA (reference sequence). This CDR3 spans 11 amino acids. DNA for the CDR3: TGCAGTGCTCAGAAGGGGTTCGAAGCTTTCTTT. Protein sequence: CSAQKGFEAFF.

This clone was found a few times. The gene calls are TRBV28 and TRBJ1-5; TRBD1 matches at 9 bases. Germline-derived CDR1 and CDR2 are MDHEN and SYDVKM. The CDR3 spans 15 residues. V lost 2 bases, J lost 5 bases, and 4 bases stayed unmatched. Here the CDR3 DNA reads TGTGCCAGCAGTTTACGCGGGACAGGGTATCAGCCCCAGCATTTT. It encodes CASSLRGTGYQPQHF.

The chain links TRBV29-1 to TRBJ2-1, with D possibly being TRBD1 or TRBD2 (5 bases each). This CDR3 contains 14 residues. V was cut by 4 bases and J by 0 bases, with 10 bases left in between. The germline gives CDR1 SQVTM, CDR2 ANQGSEA. Here the CDR3 DNA reads TGCAGCGTTGGGGGGTACCGCTCCTACAATGAGCAGTTCTTC. This sequence encodes CSVGGYRSYNEQFF.

V gene TRBV2 combines with J gene TRBJ1-5; TRBD1 aligns across 8 bases. The CDR3 totals 14 residues. The V and J ends lost 8 bases and 9 bases, in that order; junction bases with no gene match: 12. Germline CDR1 and CDR2: SNHLY and FYNNEI. The CDR3: CASSTQGVSRPQHF. The CDR3 DNA reads as TGTGCCAGCTCTACACAGGGGGTATCAAGGCCCCAGCATTTT.

The chain combines TRBV27 with TRBJ1-1; D possibly corresponds to TRBD1 (6 bases). Germline assignment: CDR1 MNHEY and CDR2 SMNVEV (reference sequence). The CDR3 runs 16 residues. V lost 5 bases, J lost 5 bases, and 21 bases lay in between. The CDR3 sequence: CASSMGAGGRGTEAFF. For the CDR3, the DNA is TGTGCCAGCAGTATGGGGGCGGGGGGCCGGGGGACTGAAGCTTTCTTT.

The chain joins TRBV7-2 to TRBJ2-7, with 7 bases identical to TRBD1. CDR3 length equals 13 residues. Per germline, CDR1 SGHTA and CDR2 FQGNSA. V was clipped by 4 bases and J by 8 bases; unmatched bases: 8. Written as DNA, the CDR3 is TGTGCCAGCAGCTCGACAGGGTCGTTTCAGCAGTACTTC. It translates to CASSSTGSFQQYF.

The chain is built from TRBV5-4 and TRBJ2-2; maybe TRBD1 (6 bases). V lost 4 bases and J lost 0, with 13 bases in between. The CDR3 sequence is 16 residues long. Germline V gene sequence: CDR1 SGHNT, CDR2 YYREEE (reference sequence). The CDR3 nucleotides read TGTGCCAGCAGCATATGGGGGCGTCCGAACACCGGGGAGCTGTTTTTT. Translating it yields CASSIWGRPNTGELFF.

V is TRBV19 and J is TRBJ1-5, with D perhaps matching TRBD1 (5 bases). V lost 4 bases and J lost 5, with 12 bases in between. Germline-derived CDR1 and CDR2 are LNHDA and SQIVND (reference sequence). This CDR3 contains 14 residues. The CDR3: CASSTGRGDQPQHF. CDR3 coding DNA: TGTGCCAGTAGTACCGGGCGGGGGGATCAGCCCCAGCATTTT. Full variable domain (remainder filled in from reference TRBV19 and TRBJ1-5): DGGITQSPKYLFRKEGQNVTLSCEQNLNHDAMYWYRQDPGQGLRLIYYSQIVNDFQKGDIAEGYSVSREKKESFPLTVTSAQKNPTAFYLCASSTGRGDQPQHFGDGTRLSIL.

The chain combines TRBV29-1 with TRBJ2-3; TRBD1 or TRBD2 may be the D gene (6 bases each). This CDR3 region has 14 residues. In germline, CDR1 is SQVTM, CDR2 ANQGSEA. Deletions cut 4 bases from V and 4 bases from J, with 15 bases between. In nucleotides, the CDR3 is TGCAGCGTTGGAAGGGGGGCTGTTGCAGATACGCAGTATTTT. Translation: CSVGRGAVADTQYF.

The V call is TRBV24-1, the J call TRBJ2-3, with TRBD1 identical over 9 bases. The CDR3 is made up of 17 amino acids. Trimming cost V 2 bases and J 2 bases; bases outside gene matches: 7. CDR1 is KGHDR, CDR2 SFDVKD, per germline. The CDR3 is CATSDYRDRASTDTQYF. CDR3 nucleotides: TGTGCCACCAGTGATTACAGGGACAGGGCGTCCACAGATACGCAGTATTTT.

Sample share makes this clone medium-sized. The rearrangement links TRBV6-2 or TRBV6-3 to TRBJ1-1; 7 nucleotides align to TRBD1. The length of the CDR3 is 14 residues. Trimming removed 6 bases from V and 0 bases from J; junction bases left unmatched: 4. Per the germline V gene, CDR1 is MNHEY and CDR2 is SVGEGT. Here the CDR3 reads CASSLTGLNTEAFF. For the CDR3, the DNA is TGTGCCAGCAGCCTGACAGGGTTGAACACTGAAGCTTTCTTT.

The chain has TRBV9 and TRBJ2-7; D perhaps matches TRBD1 (6 bases). CDR1 is SGDLS and CDR2 is YYNGEE in the germline V gene. V was shortened by 4 bases and J by 2 bases, with 16 bases between the two germline ends. The CDR3 sequence is 15 residues long. CDR3 protein: CASSPFRTATYEQYF. The CDR3 DNA follows: TGTGCCAGCAGCCCTTTTCGGACAGCCACCTACGAGCAGTACTTC.

This clone was detected once. This sequence joins TRBV19 and TRBJ1-5; D might be TRBD1 (5 bases). CDR1 and CDR2 (germline): LNHDA, SQIVND (reference sequence). Trimming shortened V by 4 bases and J by 3 bases, and 19 bases separated the two germline ends. The CDR3 spans 17 residues. For the CDR3, the DNA is TGTGCCAGTAGTAAGGGCGCCCGACAGACCTTCAATCAGCCCCAGCATTTT. Its translation: CASSKGARQTFNQPQHF. Combining the CDR3 with reference TRBV19 and TRBJ1-5 gives the whole variable domain DGGITQSPKYLFRKEGQNVTLSCEQNLNHDAMYWYRQDPGQGLRLIYYSQIVNDFQKGDIAEGYSVSREKKESFPLTVTSAQKNPTAFYLCASSKGARQTFNQPQHFGDGTRLSIL.

In this sample, this clone turned up once. The chain uses TRBV28 and TRBJ1-5; D might be TRBD1 (6 bases). The ends were cut back, 8 bases at V and 0 bases at J, with 14 bases in the middle. Germline lookup yields CDR1 MDHEN and CDR2 SYDVKM. The CDR3 length is 15 residues. DNA for the CDR3: TGTGCCAGCCACAGGGTCCGGCATAGCAATCAGCCCCAGCATTTT. Its translation: CASHRVRHSNQPQHF.

The chain has TRBV5-1 and TRBJ2-4; the D call may be TRBD1 or TRBD2 (5 bases each). Germline V gene sequence: CDR1 SGHRS, CDR2 YFSETQ. The length of the CDR3 is 16 residues. V was clipped by 0 bases and J by 2 bases, with 12 bases between them. DNA for the CDR3: TGCGCCAGCAGCTTGGACCCGGGGCGCCCCAAAAACATTCAGTACTTC. This sequence encodes CASSLDPGRPKNIQYF. The full variable domain, its missing parts supplied by reference TRBV5-1 and TRBJ2-4, is KAGVTQTPRYLIKTRGQQVTLSCSPISGHRSVSWYQQTPGQGLQFLFEYFSETQRNKGNFPGRFSGRQFSNSRSEMNVSTLELGDSALYLCASSLDPGRPKNIQYFGAGTRLSVL.

This clone was recorded many times. The chain has TRBV5-1 and TRBJ2-6, with D possibly matching TRBD2 (5 bases). This CDR3 is built from 14 residues. V gave up 2 bases and J gave up 2 bases, with 5 bases separating them. CDR1 is SGHRS and CDR2 is YFSETQ in the germline V gene. DNA for the CDR3: TGCGCCAGCAGCTTCGGGGCTGGGGCCAACGTCCTGACTTTC. This sequence encodes CASSFGAGANVLTF.

V is TRBV28 and J is TRBJ2-5, with D unresolved. Trimming took off 6 bases at V and 9 bases at J, with 17 bases between the two ends. The germline V gene has CDR1 MDHEN and CDR2 SYDVKM. This CDR3 is built from 13 residues. CDR3 loop: CASRPPTEGSQYF. The CDR3 DNA is TGTGCCAGCAGACCCCCTACTGAAGGGTCCCAGTACTTC.

The chain has TRBV19 and TRBJ1-4; no definite D call. There are 14 residues in the CDR3. Trimming took 4 bases from V and 5 from J, leaving 11 bases between them. Looked up from germline, CDR1 is LNHDA and CDR2 is SQIVND (reference sequence). In DNA form, the CDR3 reads TGTGCCAGTAGTACAGGTCCCAGGAATGAAAAACTGTTTTTT. Its translation is CASSTGPRNEKLFF.

CDR3: CAWSVSPAPGDEQFF. The CDR3 DNA reads TGTGCCTGGAGTGTAAGTCCAGCCCCCGGGGATGAGCAGTTCTTC. The rearrangement joins TRBV30 to TRBJ2-1; perhaps TRBD2 as D (5 bases). Germline values: CDR1 GTSNPN, CDR2 SVGIG (reference sequence). CDR3 length: 15 residues. Trimming removed 0 bases at V and 8 bases at J, with 17 bases between.

V usage is TRBV5-1 and J usage is TRBJ1-6; a possible D gene is TRBD1 (6 bases). This CDR3 contains 14 residues. The V end lost 0 bases, the J end lost 7 bases, and 8 bases lay between the germline ends. Germline V gives CDR1 SGHRS, CDR2 YFSETQ. The CDR3 loop is CASSLAGVNSPLHF. The CDR3 DNA reads TGCGCCAGCAGCTTGGCAGGGGTAAATTCACCCCTCCACTTT.

The CDR3 protein is CASSVRQETSSYEQYF. In DNA, the CDR3 is TGTGCCAGCAGCGTGCGACAGGAGACGAGCTCCTACGAGCAGTACTTC. V is TRBV9 and J is TRBJ2-7, with D tentatively TRBD1 (6 bases). Germline assignment: CDR1 SGDLS and CDR2 YYNGEE. V lost 2 bases and J 0 bases, leaving 15 bases between the germline ends. The CDR3 loop spans 16 amino acids. Supplemented by reference TRBV9 and TRBJ2-7, the full variable domain reads DSGVTQTPKHLITATGQRVTLRCSPRSGDLSVYWYQQSLDQGLQFLIQYYNGEERAKGNILERFSAQQFPDLHSELNLSSLELGDSALYFCASSVRQETSSYEQYFGPGTRLTVT.

The rearrangement links TRBV28 to TRBJ1-1, with D possibly TRBD1 on 5 matching bases. This CDR3 has 15 amino acids. Germline-derived CDR1 and CDR2 are MDHEN and SYDVKM. V was shortened by 3 bases and J by 0 bases, with 11 bases between the two germline ends. The CDR3, as DNA: TGTGCCAGCAGTTTTAGGGGTTTCATGAACACTGAAGCTTTCTTT. This translates into CASSFRGFMNTEAFF.

The V gene is TRBV5-5, the J gene TRBJ1-2; D might be TRBD1 (5 bases). The germline CDR1 and CDR2 sequences are SGHKS and YYEKEE (reference sequence). The CDR3 loop spans 14 amino acids. V dropped 4 bases and J dropped 5 bases, with 15 bases sitting between them. The chain's CDR3 is CASSPTPGGYGYTF. In nucleotides, the CDR3 is TGTGCCAGCAGCCCCACCCCTGGGGGATATGGCTACACCTTC.